This TCR beta chain was sequenced during a study of CD8+ T cells in alopecia areata. Following extraction, RNA underwent reverse transcription to cDNA, which served as the sequencing template. Repertoires were generated with immunoSEQ multiplex PCR, while TCRdb's copy carries only in-frame clones and drops some. Here the sample spans about 250,000 clones, roughly 60% being singletons. Study-wide findings and caveats: In lesional scalp, particularly from alopecia totalis/universalis, clonality was higher than in normal scalp. Uncertainty remains about how baseline CD8+ expansion links to response, with one nonresponder.

Worth noting for this clone: Antigen: not known.

As for treatment: oral pan-JAK inhibitor, 5-10 mg twice daily. Germline V gene sequence: CDR1 MNHEY, CDR2 SVGAGI. The CDR3 length is 13 residues. Trimming shortened V by 6 bases and J by 4 bases, and 10 bases separated the two germline ends. The V and J genes are TRBV6-5 and TRBJ2-1; perhaps TRBD1 as D (6 bases). This TCR was recovered from a human donor with alopecia areata. Here the sequenced sample was CD4+ T cells sorted from blood, taken around week 54, from a patient treated with tofacitinib. In DNA form, the CDR3 reads TGTGCCAGCAGATCCGGGACATACAATGAGCAGTTCTTC. It codes for CASRSGTYNEQFF.